The 25 T cell receptor beta chains below were found in one sample sequenced in a study of tumor-infiltrating lymphocytes in localized non-small cell lung cancer. Data came from immunoSEQ multiplex PCR; TCRdb stores just in-frame clones and leaves some out. The data contain several thousand clones, approximately 71% of them singletons. The sample taken for sequencing was lung tumor tissue. These TCRs come from a human donor with non-small cell lung cancer.

V gene TRBV9 combines with J gene TRBJ1-4; D is unresolved. The germline gives CDR1 SGDLS, CDR2 YYNGEE. This CDR3 comprises 14 residues. Trimming took off 4 bases at V and 6 bases at J, with 13 bases between the two ends. The CDR3 sequence: CASSYHWGDEKLFF. The CDR3 DNA sequence: TGTGCCAGCAGCTACCATTGGGGAGATGAAAAACTGTTTTTT. The full variable domain, with the rest looked up from reference TRBV9 and TRBJ1-4, is DSGVTQTPKHLITATGQRVTLRCSPRSGDLSVYWYQQSLDQGLQFLIQYYNGEERAKGNILERFSAQQFPDLHSELNLSSLELGDSALYFCASSYHWGDEKLFFGSGTQLSVL.

V usage is TRBV13 and J usage is TRBJ2-1; 8 nucleotides align to TRBD2. Per the germline V gene, CDR1 is PRHDT and CDR2 is FYEKMQ (reference sequence). This CDR3 comprises 15 residues. V lost 3 bases, J lost 8 bases, and 9 bases stayed unmatched. The CDR3 loop reads CASSFRGGGADEQFF. The CDR3 nucleotides are TGTGCCAGCAGCTTCCGGGGGGGCGGAGCGGATGAGCAGTTCTTC.

The chain couples TRBV12-5 to TRBJ2-3, with 7 bases aligning to TRBD2. This CDR3 has 16 amino acids. Germline V gene sequence: CDR1 LGHNT, CDR2 FRNRAP. V shed 5 bases, J shed 3 bases, and the junction held 11 bases outside the gene matches. The chain's CDR3 is CASGPQSASGTDTQYF. In nucleotides, the CDR3 is TGTGCTAGTGGTCCACAATCGGCTAGCGGTACAGATACGCAGTATTTT.

By proportion, this clone is medium-sized. This chain uses TRBV11-2 with TRBJ2-1; 9 positions agree with TRBD2. CDR1 and CDR2 (germline): SGHAT, FQNNGV. J was trimmed by 0 bases and V by 5 bases; bases with no gene match: 8. The length of the CDR3 is 17 residues. As DNA, the CDR3 is TGTGCCAGCAGCCCTATAGCGGGGGTGAGCTCCTACAATGAGCAGTTCTTC. This gives the protein CASSPIAGVSSYNEQFF.

In its sample, this clone was seen once. The V and J genes are TRBV10-3 and TRBJ1-1; D call uncertain. The CDR3 totals 12 residues. The germline CDR1 and CDR2 sequences are ENHRY and SYGVKD. V lost 0 bases to trimming and J lost 5 bases, with 4 bases between them. The CDR3 bases are TGTGCCATCAGTGAGTCTAAGACTGAAGCTTTCTTT. It codes for CAISESKTEAFF.

The chain has TRBV7-2 and TRBJ1-3, with a weak D call TRBD1 (5 bases). The germline V gene encodes CDR1 SGHTA and CDR2 FQGNSA. V lost 5 bases and J 8 bases, leaving 22 bases between the germline ends. The CDR3 loop spans 16 amino acids. Here the CDR3 reads CASSERTPGGLDTIYF. The CDR3 nucleotides are TGTGCCAGCAGCGAAAGGACCCCTGGGGGACTCGACACCATATATTTT.

The J gene is TRBJ1-6, the V gene TRBV6-5, with D perhaps TRBD1 (5 bases). Germline V gene data show CDR1 as MNHEY and CDR2 as SVGAGI. Trimming shortened V by 10 bases and J by 9 bases, and 22 bases separated the two germline ends. The CDR3 covers 15 residues. Here the CDR3 DNA reads TGTGCCACAAACGGGGACGGGGGTCGGGGTTCACCCCTCCACTTT. This gives the protein CATNGDGGRGSPLHF.

This clone occurred a few times. The chain links TRBV18 to TRBJ1-4, with D perhaps TRBD1 (6 bases). Germline V CDR1 and CDR2: KGHSH, LQKENI. The CDR3 length is 15 residues. V was trimmed by 5 bases and J by 3 bases, leaving 13 bases between them. The CDR3 is CASSSQGNSNEKLFF. In DNA, the CDR3 is TGTGCCAGCTCATCTCAGGGGAATTCTAATGAAAAACTGTTTTTT.

This clone has more than one count but fewer than ten. This sequence joins TRBV30 and TRBJ1-1; possibly TRBD1 for D (6 bases). The CDR3 runs 12 residues. CDR1 is GTSNPN and CDR2 is SVGIG in the germline V gene (reference sequence). The V end lost 2 bases, the J end lost 12 bases, and 16 bases lay between the germline ends. The CDR3 bases are TGTGCCTGGAGTTCAGGGGTCATGTTGCCTTTCTTT. As protein: CAWSSGVMLPFF. The variable domain in full, with the rest retrieved from reference TRBV30 and TRBJ1-1, is SQTIHQWPATLVQPVGSPLSLECTVEGTSNPNLYWYRQAAGRGLQLLFYSVGIGQISSEVPQNLSASRPQDRQFILSSKKLLLSDSGFYLCAWSSGVMLPFFGQGTRLTVV.

V usage is TRBV4-1 and J usage is TRBJ1-3; 10 bases map to TRBD1. There are 17 residues in the CDR3. Losses at the gene ends were 4 bases for V and 0 bases for J; bases not matched to a gene: 6. Germline CDR1 is MGHRA and CDR2 is YSYEKL. CDR3 nucleotides: TGCGCCAGCAGCCTCCGGACAGGGGGGAGCTCTGGAAACACCATATATTTT. Translated: CASSLRTGGSSGNTIYF.

By sample share, this clone is medium-sized (0.01 to 0.1%). V gene TRBV5-5 combines with J gene TRBJ2-5, with 9 positions matching TRBD1. The CDR3 is 17 residues long. Germline values: CDR1 SGHKS, CDR2 YYEKEE (reference sequence). J lost 4 bases, V lost 3 bases, and 13 bases had no gene match. The CDR3 is CASSSLKTGGIGETQYF. The CDR3 region has the DNA TGTGCCAGCAGCTCTCTGAAGACAGGGGGGATAGGAGAGACCCAGTACTTC.

J is TRBJ1-1 and V is TRBV7-2; 8 bases fit TRBD1. V gave up 1 base and J gave up 0 bases; unmatched junction bases: 4. CDR1 is SGHTA and CDR2 is FQGNSA in the germline V gene. The CDR3 length is 16 residues. CDR3 residues: CASSLGWTGMNTEAFF. DNA of the CDR3: TGTGCCAGCAGCTTAGGGTGGACAGGGATGAACACTGAAGCTTTCTTT.

CDR3 amino acids: CASSLFSGESGELFF. The CDR3 DNA sequence: TGTGCCAGCAGCTTATTCTCTGGGGAGTCCGGGGAGCTGTTTTTT. V gene TRBV11-3 combines with J gene TRBJ2-2; tentatively, D is TRBD2 (5 bases). V gave up 2 bases and J gave up 6 bases, with 13 bases separating them. The CDR3 consists of 15 residues. Germline CDR1 and CDR2: SGHNT and YENEEA.

The genes are TRBV4-2 and TRBJ2-1; no definite D call. The V end lost 4 bases, the J end lost 9 bases, and 16 bases lay between the germline ends. Per germline, CDR1 LGHNA and CDR2 YNFKEQ. The CDR3 runs to 14 residues. The CDR3 region is CASSREPSWGEQFF. CDR3 DNA sequence: TGTGCCAGCAGCCGAGAACCGTCTTGGGGTGAGCAGTTCTTC.

The chain is built from TRBV6-6 and TRBJ2-6; D is unresolved. V lost 7 bases, J lost 0 bases, and 13 bases lay in between. Germline lookup yields CDR1 MNHNY and CDR2 SVGAGI (reference sequence). This CDR3 is 16 amino acids long. The CDR3 DNA follows: TGTGCCAGCACCCCACTGGGAAACTCTGGGGCCAACGTCCTGACTTTC. It specifies CASTPLGNSGANVLTF.

This clone has only a few counts. This chain connects TRBV2 to TRBJ1-6, with TRBD1 matching 9 bases. V lost 5 bases, J lost 9 bases, and 5 bases stayed unmatched. The CDR3 covers 14 residues. Looked up from germline, CDR1 is SNHLY and CDR2 is FYNNEI. The CDR3 DNA follows: TGTGCCAGCAGTATCTCGACAGGGGGTTCACCCCTCCACTTT. Encoded protein: CASSISTGGSPLHF.

This sequence joins TRBV6-5 and TRBJ1-5; no clear D. Germline CDR1 and CDR2: MNHEY and SVGAGI. The germline V and J ends were trimmed by 2 bases and 4 bases, with 6 bases remaining between them. The length of the CDR3 is 13 residues. The CDR3 DNA sequence: TGTGCCAGCAGTTACCTTGGTAATCAGCCCCAGCATTTT. It specifies CASSYLGNQPQHF.

The rearrangement links TRBV7-9 to TRBJ1-4; TRBD1 matches at 7 bases. This CDR3 has 15 amino acids. Germline CDR1 SEHNR, CDR2 FQNEAQ (reference sequence). The J segment lost 6 bases and the V segment lost 3 bases, leaving 7 bases of the junction unmatched. CDR3 loop: CASSFSGGGDEKLFF. Here the CDR3 DNA reads TGTGCCAGCAGCTTTTCAGGGGGAGGCGATGAAAAACTGTTTTTT.

V is TRBV7-2 and J is TRBJ2-1, with TRBD1 matching over 8 bases. The length of the CDR3 is 15 residues. Trimming removed 5 bases from V and 2 bases from J; junction bases left unmatched: 5. Looked up from germline, CDR1 is SGHTA and CDR2 is FQGNSA. CDR3 protein: CASSLGQGTYNEQFF. The CDR3 nucleotides read TGTGCCAGCAGCCTAGGACAGGGTACCTACAATGAGCAGTTCTTC.

This chain joins TRBV5-4 and TRBJ1-2; perhaps TRBD1 as D (6 bases). This CDR3 has 13 amino acids. V gave up 2 bases and J gave up 7 bases, with 12 bases separating them. CDR1 is SGHNT, CDR2 YYREEE, per germline (reference sequence). The CDR3 loop reads CASSLQGAVGYTF. CDR3 DNA: TGTGCCAGCAGCTTACAGGGAGCGGTTGGCTACACCTTC.

This chain connects TRBV7-2 to TRBJ2-7, with D unresolved. Trimming cost V 5 bases and J 3 bases, with 17 bases left between them. Germline values: CDR1 SGHTA, CDR2 FQGNSA. The CDR3 sequence is 15 residues long. CDR3 in amino acids: CASSPQAGPFYEQYV. The CDR3 DNA follows: TGTGCCAGCAGCCCCCAAGCCGGACCTTTCTACGAGCAGTACGTC.

The chain is built from TRBV4-1 and TRBJ1-2; D is unresolved. V lost 0 bases and J lost 2, with 13 bases in between. The CDR3 consists of 16 residues. Per germline, CDR1 MGHRA and CDR2 YSYEKL. CDR3 in amino acids: CASSQERQALNYGYTF. In DNA form, the CDR3 reads TGCGCCAGCAGCCAAGAAAGGCAGGCGTTGAACTATGGCTACACCTTC.

The V gene is TRBV9, the J gene TRBJ2-3; 8 bases fit TRBD2. Germline CDR1 and CDR2: SGDLS and YYNGEE. Unmatched junction bases numbered 6, after V lost 4 bases and J lost 5 bases. The CDR3 runs to 14 residues. CDR3 in amino acids: CASSHGGVGDTQYF. Here the CDR3 DNA reads TGTGCCAGCAGCCACGGGGGGGTAGGAGATACGCAGTATTTT.

This clone was counted a few times. V usage is TRBV7-9 and J usage is TRBJ2-5; D is perhaps TRBD1 (6 bases). The CDR3 spans 13 residues. The germline V and J ends were trimmed by 5 bases and 4 bases, with 11 bases remaining between them. Germline V gives CDR1 SEHNR, CDR2 FQNEAQ (reference sequence). The chain's CDR3 is CASSPPGVETQYF. CDR3 DNA: TGTGCCAGCAGCCCCCCAGGGGTAGAGACCCAGTACTTC.

This clone is termed large (0.1 to 1%). This chain uses TRBV4-1 with TRBJ2-1; possibly TRBD2 for D (6 bases). The CDR3 totals 17 residues. Germline-derived CDR1 and CDR2 are MGHRA and YSYEKL. V dropped 4 bases and J dropped 0 bases, with 16 bases sitting between them. Written as DNA, the CDR3 is TGCGCCAGCAGCCCCCGTGAAGCGGACTACTCCTACAATGAGCAGTTCTTC. This codes for CASSPREADYSYNEQFF.